A single sample is the source of the 27 T cell receptor beta chains below, sequenced in a study of response to subunit inactivated influenza vaccine (dated by TCRdb to the late 2010s). The library was built by means of RT-PCR. Sequenced on an Illumina HiSeq 2500. In TCRdb, the public reads were trimmed at Q25 with fastp and aligned with MiXCR, with productive beta chains retained. Merged by CDR3 protein, the rows form single entries marked with the most common genes and DNA. The sample contains more than 450,000 distinct CDR3 sequences, 10% to 15% of them found a single time. The ten largest clones take up 10% of the sample. The sequencing here drew on PBMCs from blood, taken on the day of vaccination. These TCRs come from a man aged 45-65 years who received an inactivated influenza vaccine. Donor details come from another sample of the same person, matched by shared clones.

This clonotype has just a few counts. Germline and junction disagree at one end, which may indicate a read error. The chain carries TRBV7-3 and TRBJ2-1, with TRBD2 as a possible D gene (7 bases). This CDR3 has 16 residues. The germline gives CDR1 SGHTA, CDR2 FQGTGA. Here the CDR3 DNA reads TGTGCCAGCAGCTTAGGTCCGAGGGGGACTACCAATAAGCAGTTCTTC. Translated: CASSLGPRGTTNKQFF.

This clonotype was detected only once. The V and J genes are TRBV2 and TRBJ1-2; D is possibly TRBD1 (6 bases). The CDR3 is 13 residues long. Germline V gene data show CDR1 as SNHLY and CDR2 as FYNNEI. V was pared by 5 bases and J by 7 bases, with 14 bases between. This chain's CDR3 is CASSQGGRGGYTF. CDR3 nucleotide sequence: TGTGCCAGCAGTCAAGGGGGACGGGGTGGCTACACCTTC.

The V call is TRBV27, the J call TRBJ2-1; 8 bases fit TRBD1. CDR3 length equals 16 residues. The V and J ends lost 8 bases and 3 bases, in that order; junction bases with no gene match: 12. CDR1 and CDR2 from the germline V gene are MNHEY and SMNVEV (reference sequence). The CDR3 bases are TGTGCCAGCGGAGGGGGCAGGACAGGGATCTACAATGAGCAGTTCTTC. This codes for CASGGGRTGIYNEQFF.

This clonotype was observed a few times. The V gene is TRBV3-1, the J gene TRBJ2-1, with 15 positions matching TRBD2. The CDR3 is 16 amino acids. V trimming: 5 bases; J trimming: 7 bases; junction bases outside the gene matches: 6. Per germline, CDR1 LGHDT and CDR2 YNNKEL (reference sequence). CDR3 DNA sequence: TGTGCCAGCAGCTCGATCGGGACTAGCGGGGGGAATGAGCAGTTCTTC. Translating it yields CASSSIGTSGGNEQFF.

This chain uses TRBV7-8 with TRBJ2-1; unclear D gene. V dropped 2 bases and J dropped 2 bases, with 10 bases sitting between them. The germline V gene encodes CDR1 SGHVS and CDR2 FQNEAQ. This CDR3 has 15 amino acids. The CDR3 region has the DNA TGTGCCAGCAGCTTACGGGTAAGAACCTACAATGAGCAGTTCTTC. Residues: CASSLRVRTYNEQFF.

The chain combines TRBV10-3 with TRBJ1-1; a weak D match, TRBD1 (6 bases). Germline-derived CDR1 and CDR2 are ENHRY and SYGVKD. CDR3 length equals 14 residues. Trimming took 11 bases from V and 0 from J, leaving 16 bases between them. CDR3 residues: CAARVGALNTEAFF. CDR3 coding DNA: TGTGCCGCGAGGGTGGGGGCATTGAACACTGAAGCTTTCTTT.

A few counts support this clonotype. The chain is built from TRBV5-1 and TRBJ2-3, with D perhaps matching TRBD2 (6 bases). Germline loops: CDR1 SGHRS, CDR2 YFSETQ. Trimming took 7 bases from V and 2 from J, leaving 20 bases between them. The CDR3 consists of 16 residues. CDR3 nucleotides: TGCGCCAGCTTCTTCAGACCTAGCGAGATCACAGATACGCAGTATTTT. Protein sequence: CASFFRPSEITDTQYF.

This clonotype was counted between two and nine times. CDR3 amino acids: CASKNPGGGAYNEQFF. CDR3 sequence (DNA): TGTGCCAGCAAGAATCCCGGGGGGGGCGCCTACAATGAGCAGTTCTTC. This rearrangement joins TRBV2 to TRBJ2-1, with 8 positions matching TRBD2. Trimming removed 7 bases from V and 2 bases from J; junction bases left unmatched: 10. The CDR3 is 16 amino acids. Germline CDR1 and CDR2: SNHLY and FYNNEI. Full variable domain (outside the CDR3, taken from reference TRBV2 and TRBJ2-1): EPEVTQTPSHQVTQMGQEVILRCVPISNHLYFYWYRQILGQKVEFLVSFYNNEISEKSEIFDDQFSVERPDGSNFTLKIRSTKLEDSAMYFCASKNPGGGAYNEQFFGPGTRLTVL.

This rearrangement joins TRBV2 to TRBJ2-1; D assignment may be TRBD1 or TRBD2 (5 bases each). The CDR3 is made up of 14 amino acids. V was shortened by 6 bases and J by 6 bases, with 15 bases between the two germline ends. Germline loops: CDR1 SNHLY, CDR2 FYNNEI. The chain's CDR3 is CASRAQGALNEQFF. DNA of the CDR3: TGTGCCAGCAGGGCCCAGGGAGCTCTCAATGAGCAGTTCTTC.

This sequence joins TRBV6-1 and TRBJ1-6; TRBD1 aligns across 8 bases. The CDR3 runs to 16 residues. Germline V gene lookup returns CDR1 MNHNS and CDR2 SASEGT. J was trimmed by 9 bases and V by 1 base; bases with no gene match: 8. CDR3 residues: CASSEVAAGGVSPLHF. The CDR3 nucleotides read TGTGCCAGCAGTGAAGTGGCGGCAGGGGGCGTTTCACCCCTCCACTTT.

The rearrangement joins TRBV7-2 to TRBJ2-3; D is possibly TRBD1 or TRBD2 (6 bases each). V lost 4 bases and J lost 5, with 16 bases in between. Germline values: CDR1 SGHTA, CDR2 FQGNSA. The CDR3 has 15 residues. The CDR3 spells CASSSGRGLRDTQYF. As DNA, the CDR3 is TGTGCCAGCAGCTCTGGCCGGGGGCTGCGAGATACGCAGTATTTT. The full variable domain, its missing parts supplied by reference TRBV7-2 and TRBJ2-3, is GAGVSQSPSNKVTEKGKDVELRCDPISGHTALYWYRQSLGQGLEFLIYFQGNSAPDKSGLPSDRFSAERTGGSVSTLTIQRTQQEDSAVYLCASSSGRGLRDTQYFGPGTRLTVL.

This clonotype was detected ten times or more. This chain links TRBV29-1 with TRBJ2-2; D gene ambiguous. V lost 6 bases to trimming and J lost 5 bases, with 10 bases between them. Germline-derived CDR1 and CDR2 are SQVTM and ANQGSEA. This CDR3 has 12 amino acids. This chain's CDR3 is CSVRTDTGELFF. The CDR3 DNA reads as TGCAGCGTCCGGACGGATACCGGGGAGCTGTTTTTT.

In this sample, this clonotype turned up a few times. V is TRBV7-9 and J is TRBJ2-7, with a weak D call TRBD2 (5 bases). Per germline, CDR1 SEHNR and CDR2 FQNEAQ (reference sequence). CDR3 length: 16 amino acids. The V end lost 5 bases, the J end lost 4 bases, and 21 bases lay between the germline ends. The CDR3 coding sequence is TGTGCCAGCAGCCCCAAATTTACTAGATCGGGGTACGAGCAGTACTTC. As protein: CASSPKFTRSGYEQYF. Full variable domain (rest looked up from reference TRBV7-9 and TRBJ2-7): DTGVSQNPRHKITKRGQNVTFRCDPISEHNRLYWYRQTLGQGPEFLTYFQNEAQLEKSRLLSDRFSAERPKGSFSTLEIQRTEQGDSAMYLCASSPKFTRSGYEQYFGPGTRLTVT.

This rearrangement joins TRBV6-2 or TRBV6-3 to TRBJ2-1; either TRBD1 or TRBD2 may fit D (6 bases each). Between the trimmed V and J ends, which lost 3 bases and 0 bases, there was a span of 12 bases. From germline, CDR1 is MNHEY and CDR2 SVGEGT. The CDR3 loop spans 16 amino acids. The CDR3 here is CASSYEGGPSYNEQFF. DNA for the CDR3: TGTGCCAGCAGTTATGAAGGGGGGCCCTCCTACAATGAGCAGTTCTTC.

The rearrangement uses TRBV7-2 and TRBJ2-4; 10 bases line up with TRBD2. This CDR3 region has 17 residues. V was pared by 5 bases and J by 8 bases, with 15 bases of the junction left unmatched. The germline CDR1 and CDR2 sequences are SGHTA and FQGNSA. CDR3 sequence: CASSPGLAASGNYIQYF. CDR3 DNA: TGTGCCAGCAGCCCCGGACTAGCGGCCTCGGGAAACTACATTCAGTACTTC.

The chain combines TRBV12-3 or TRBV12-4 with TRBJ2-2, with 7 bases matching TRBD2. The CDR3 runs to 15 residues. V shed 6 bases and J 5 bases; nucleotides not matched to a gene: 9. The CDR3 sequence is CASSFTGGRTGELFF. The CDR3 DNA sequence: TGTGCCAGCAGCTTTACGGGGGGTCGGACCGGGGAGCTGTTTTTT.

There are many counts of this clonotype. The rearrangement joins TRBV20-1 to TRBJ1-5; D is possibly TRBD1 (5 bases). The germline V gene encodes CDR1 DFQATT and CDR2 SNEGSKA (reference sequence). CDR3 length equals 15 residues. Trimming cost V 0 bases and J 2 bases, with 11 bases left between them. CDR3 sequence reads: CSARDSGGGNQPQHF. CDR3 in DNA: TGCAGTGCTAGAGATTCCGGGGGAGGCAATCAGCCCCAGCATTTT.

This clonotype was detected only a few times. V and J are TRBV25-1 and TRBJ2-7; unclear D gene. Germline V gene data show CDR1 as MGHDK and CDR2 as SYGVNS. The CDR3 spans 17 residues. Trimming took 5 bases from V and 4 from J, leaving 24 bases between them. The CDR3 region has the DNA TGTGCCAGCAGTAATGCCTTTACTACCGGACCGCATTACGAGCAGTACTTC. It specifies CASSNAFTTGPHYEQYF.

This clonotype was counted many times. This sequence joins TRBV18 and TRBJ2-7; 7 nucleotides agree with TRBD1. Germline-derived CDR1 and CDR2 are KGHSH and LQKENI. CDR3 length: 15 amino acids. Trimming removed 3 bases from V and 1 base from J; junction bases left unmatched: 6. CDR3: CASSPTGTPSYEQYF. The CDR3 DNA is TGTGCCAGCTCACCGACAGGGACCCCTTCCTACGAGCAGTACTTC.

In its sample, this clonotype was seen many times. J is TRBJ2-1 and V is TRBV20-1; 7 nucleotides agree with TRBD2. The CDR3 has 18 residues. Germline assignment: CDR1 DFQATT and CDR2 SNEGSKA (reference sequence). Unmatched junction bases numbered 17, after V lost 0 bases and J lost 6 bases. This CDR3 reads CSARDGLAAHTSSNEQFF. In nucleotides, the CDR3 is TGCAGTGCTAGAGATGGCCTAGCGGCGCATACCTCTTCCAATGAGCAGTTCTTC.

The V gene is TRBV5-1, the J gene TRBJ2-1; the D gene could be TRBD1 or TRBD2 (5 bases each). The V gene's germline CDR1 is SGHRS and CDR2 YFSETQ. There are 16 residues in the CDR3. V was trimmed by 0 bases and J by 3 bases, leaving 13 bases between them. CDR3 nucleotides: TGCGCCAGCAGCTTGGGGGGACCCCAAAGCTACAATGAGCAGTTCTTC. Its translation: CASSLGGPQSYNEQFF. The whole variable domain, remainder taken from reference TRBV5-1 and TRBJ2-1, is KAGVTQTPRYLIKTRGQQVTLSCSPISGHRSVSWYQQTPGQGLQFLFEYFSETQRNKGNFPGRFSGRQFSNSRSEMNVSTLELGDSALYLCASSLGGPQSYNEQFFGPGTRLTVL.

This chain connects TRBV24-1 to TRBJ2-3, with D unclear. V lost 0 bases and J 4 bases, leaving 7 bases between the germline ends. This CDR3 region has 14 residues. Germline CDR1 and CDR2: KGHDR and SFDVKD. The CDR3 is CATSDLKGPDTQYF. Written as DNA, the CDR3 is TGTGCCACCAGTGATTTGAAGGGTCCAGATACGCAGTATTTT.

V gene TRBV7-9 combines with J gene TRBJ1-2, with a possible D match to TRBD1 (6 bases). CDR3 length: 14 residues. Germline CDR1 reads SEHNR; CDR2 reads FQNEAQ (reference sequence). Trimming pared 6 bases from V and 3 bases from J, leaving 14 bases between. Here the CDR3 DNA reads TGTGCCAGCAGGGACAGCGGGCTTGACTATGGCTACACCTTC. This codes for CASRDSGLDYGYTF.

The genes are TRBV20-1 and TRBJ2-1, with D uncertain. The germline V gene encodes CDR1 DFQATT and CDR2 SNEGSKA (reference sequence). The CDR3 loop spans 18 amino acids. The V gene lost 6 bases and the J gene lost 4 bases, with 28 bases spanning the gap. The CDR3 region has the DNA TGCAGTGCCGTACTACTATCCCCCGGAGTCCTAAAATACAATGAGCAGTTCTTC. Amino acids: CSAVLLSPGVLKYNEQFF.

This chain uses TRBV6-2 or TRBV6-3 with TRBJ2-7; no clear D gene. In germline, CDR1 is MNHEY, CDR2 SVGEGT. This CDR3 comprises 14 residues. The ends were cut back, 0 bases at V and 3 bases at J, with 9 bases in the middle. CDR3 sequence (DNA): TGTGCCAGCAGTTACTCGGGCGGATACTACGAGCAGTACTTC. It specifies CASSYSGGYYEQYF.

The chain links TRBV7-6 to TRBJ2-3, with 9 bases aligning to TRBD2. Trimming removed 2 bases from V and 2 bases from J; junction bases left unmatched: 8. CDR1 and CDR2 (germline): SGHVS, FNYEAQ. The CDR3 is 17 residues long. The CDR3 DNA reads TGTGCCAGCAGCTTAATCGGCCTAGCGGGGTACACAGATACGCAGTATTTT. Amino acid sequence: CASSLIGLAGYTDTQYF.

The chain joins TRBV29-1 to TRBJ1-2; D not certain. The CDR3 runs 15 residues. V was cut by 6 bases and J by 1 base, with 18 bases left in between. Germline CDR1 reads SQVTM; CDR2 reads ANQGSEA. CDR3 sequence reads: CSVSPGTDFNYGYTF. In DNA form, the CDR3 reads TGCAGCGTCTCCCCGGGAACAGACTTTAACTATGGCTACACCTTC.